This TCR beta chain was identified during a study of blood T cell repertoires in COVID-19. This CDR3 has 12 residues. TCRdb's copy holds only in-frame clones and misses some; the assay was immunoSEQ multiplex PCR. The sample lists roughly 53,000 clones, around 84% occurring once. The chain links TRBV21-1 to TRBJ2-1; the listed D gene, TRBD2, was not tested against the DNA. TRBV21-1 is flagged as a pseudogene. The clonotype comes from a man aged 45-65 years with acute or convalescent COVID-19. The sequencing input was peripheral blood. This chain's CDR3 is CASSSRLAGQFF. DNA for the CDR3: TGTGCCAGCAGCAGTCGACTAGCGGGCCAGTTCTTC.